Included here is one T cell receptor (beta chain) sequence, with context. No antigen is known for it. No base quality values were provided; no much bigger clone lies one nucleotide off. The immunoSEQ Assay was used to sequence TCRbeta CDR3 regions. After extraction, genomic DNA underwent amplification by bias-controlled multiplex PCR, followed by high-throughput sequencing. The original pipeline was this. Collapsing and filtering of sequences were performed to quantify the absolute abundance of each unique TCRbeta CDR3 region. T cell fraction was estimated by normalization of TCRbeta template counts to usable DNA, with usable DNA being measured through amplification of reference genes present in all nucleated cells. Repertoire TCRs were annotated as SARS-CoV-2-specific by exact matching of V gene, CDR3 amino acid sequence and J gene to a known reactive TCR set. The reference SARS-CoV-2 TCR set was derived from MIRA and filtered for enrichment in COVID-19-positive ImmuneCODE repertoires, a step that removed public or cross-reactive TCRs. Using the MIRA antigens, annotated TCRs were further analysed by specific ORF or by position within an ORF. Breadth was defined as the number of annotated unique rearrangements divided by the total number of unique productive rearrangements, and depth was defined as the summed frequency of the annotated unique rearrangements. TCR breadth was compared between groups using two-sided Wilcoxon rank-sum tests. Drawn from immuneACCESS, this table holds only the in-frame rearrangements with V and J called that TCRdb kept. Clones are partly lost; checked studies trace under half to an unresolved V gene and leave the rest unexplained. V, J and clone size reflect that table, while D and trimming were determined from the DNA. The sample has approximately 420,000 clones on record, 75% to 90% of them singletons. Approximately 3.7% of the sample is held by the ten biggest clonotypes.

This entry comes from a study of Ad26.COV2.S vaccination and SARS-CoV-2 variants (dated by TCRdb to the early 2020s). The study in broad terms: Donors in the vaccine arm were drawn from COV1001, a multicentre, randomized, double-blind, placebo-controlled phase I-IIa trial testing Ad26.COV2.S in healthy adults. A total of roughly 30 samples were included in the TCR-sequenced set, comprising around 19 Ad26.COV2.S vaccine recipients, 5 placebo recipients and 8 SARS-CoV-2 convalescent individuals. Trial participants were randomized into five groups of five, in which low-dose or high-dose Ad26.COV2.S was given once or twice, or placebo was given on both occasions. TCRbeta repertoire sequencing was used to assess the specificity and breadth of SARS-CoV-2-reactive T cell receptors after Ad26.COV2.S vaccination. Ad26.COV2.S was given intramuscularly at 5x10^10 or 1x10^11 viral particles, as a single shot or as two shots 56 days apart. Investigators did not know the trial group allocation while performing experiments and assessing outcomes. What the research found in general, with its limitations: The study was not powered for comparison of responses between vaccine doses or regimens. The authors noted that total T cell responses may have been underestimated by the TCR breadth and depth analyses. Vaccine and placebo recipients had similar non-spike TCR breadth, a finding consistent with the vaccine containing only spike. Spike-specific TCR breadth was higher in Ad26.COV2.S recipients than in placebo recipients (P = 0.0014). Substantial breadth of spike-specific CD8+ and CD4+ T cell responses was reported after vaccination.

V is shortened by 1 base, J by 5 bases, and the region joining them spans 15 bases. The germline V gene supplies CDR1 SGHDN and CDR2 FVKESK. The CDR3 runs 16 residues from the cysteine to the phenylalanine. The kept DNA is CDR3 alone, 48 bases in frame from the first base. The treatment or condition label here, explained by the study, means: some 19 received Ad26.COV2.S at low or high dose, single or two shots; about 5 received placebo; per-sample allocation not given. For vaccine and placebo recipients, the sequenced repertoires came from samples collected on day 63 after the first injection. Between 29 July and 7 August 2020, Cohort 1b enrolled some 25 adults aged 18-55 years at one site in Boston, USA. Ad26.COV2.S was a replication-incompetent adenovirus type 26 vector that expressed a prefusion-stabilized SARS-CoV-2 spike protein derived from the original Wuhan strain.

Sequences were derived from peripheral blood, sampled in a trial of Ad26.COV2.S vaccine versus placebo. The V gene is TRBV14 and the J gene is TRBJ1-5, with no confident D gene call. This receptor was identified in a person between 18 and 59 years old who received the Ad26.COV2.S COVID-19 vaccine or a placebo. In nucleotide form, the sequence is TGTGCCAGCAGCCAAGTTTCGGCAGGCGTTTATCAGCCCCAGCATTTT. Translated, it reads CASSQVSAGVYQPQHF.